The T cell receptor beta chain under discussion was sequenced for a study of early T cells in non-severe SARS-CoV-2 infection. This CDR3 region has 21 residues. Many counts were recorded for this clonotype. TCRdb passed the 5' RACE reads through MiXCR, listing each CDR3 protein once. The table has tens of thousands of distinct CDR3 sequences, more than 9% seen once. This chain connects TRBV12-2 to TRBJ2-1; the D call TRBD2 from the table was never checked on the DNA. TRBV12-2 is deemed a pseudogene. The TCR comes from an adult who was a healthcare worker with PCR-confirmed SARS-CoV-2 infection or an uninfected control (not recorded which). Sample: whole blood. Here the CDR3 DNA reads TGTGCAAGTCGCCCCCTGCTTGTCCCTCCCCCGACTAGCGGTCTGAATAATGAGCAGTTCTTC. Residues: CASRPLLVPPPTSGLNNEQFF.